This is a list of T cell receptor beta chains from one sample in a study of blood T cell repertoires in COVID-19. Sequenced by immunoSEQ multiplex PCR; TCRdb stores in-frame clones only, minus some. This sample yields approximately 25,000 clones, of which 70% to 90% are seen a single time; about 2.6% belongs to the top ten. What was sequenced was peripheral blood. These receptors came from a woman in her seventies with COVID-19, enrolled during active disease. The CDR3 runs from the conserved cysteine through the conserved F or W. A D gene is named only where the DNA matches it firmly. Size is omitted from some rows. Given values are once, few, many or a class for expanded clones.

CDR3aa: CASSNRGLGVGETQYF
CDR3nt: TGTGCCAGCAGCAACAGGGGGCTGGGAGTAGGAGAGACCCAGTACTTC
d_gene: TRBD1
v_gene: TRBV6-6
abundance: -
j_gene: TRBJ2-5

CDR3aa: CASGERTRTSGNTGELFF
CDR3nt: TGTGCCAGCGGAGAGAGGACGCGGACTAGCGGCAACACCGGGGAGCTGTTTTTT
d_gene: TRBD2
v_gene: TRBV7-8
abundance: -
j_gene: TRBJ2-2

CDR3aa: CASSYREGANSPLHF
CDR3nt: TGTGCCAGCAGCTACCGGGAGGGGGCGAATTCACCCCTCCACTTT
d_gene: TRBD1
v_gene: TRBV7-2
abundance: -
j_gene: TRBJ1-6

CDR3aa: CASSPGGGGNYGYTF
CDR3nt: TGTGCCAGCAGCCCTGGCGGGGGCGGCAACTATGGCTACACCTTC
d_gene: -
v_gene: TRBV7-9
abundance: once
j_gene: TRBJ1-2

CDR3aa: CASSPQGQGNTEAFF
CDR3nt: TGTGCCAGTAGTCCCCAGGGACAGGGGAACACTGAAGCTTTCTTT
d_gene: TRBD1
v_gene: TRBV19
abundance: -
j_gene: TRBJ1-1

CDR3aa: CASSERDRGRTEAFF
CDR3nt: TGTGCCAGCAGTGAAAGGGACAGGGGGCGAACTGAAGCTTTCTTT
d_gene: TRBD1
v_gene: TRBV2
abundance: -
j_gene: TRBJ1-1

CDR3aa: CASSYAGLAGGPSDEQFF
CDR3nt: TGTGCCAGCAGTTACGCGGGACTAGCGGGGGGCCCATCCGATGAGCAGTTCTTC
d_gene: TRBD2
v_gene: TRBV6-2/TRBV6-3
abundance: -
j_gene: TRBJ2-1

CDR3aa: CASSEALGGGTDTQYF
CDR3nt: TGTGCCAGCAGTGAAGCGTTGGGGGGGGGCACAGATACGCAGTATTTT
d_gene: TRBD2
v_gene: TRBV2
abundance: -
j_gene: TRBJ2-3

CDR3aa: CASMDRDYNSPLHF
CDR3nt: TGTGCCAGTATGGACAGGGACTATAATTCACCCCTCCACTTT
d_gene: TRBD1
v_gene: TRBV19
abundance: few
j_gene: TRBJ1-6

CDR3aa: CASSLGTGGLVF
CDR3nt: TGTGCCAGCAGCTTAGGGACAGGGGGATTGGTCTTC
d_gene: TRBD1
v_gene: TRBV7-2
abundance: -
j_gene: TRBJ2-1

CDR3aa: CASSLDENSPLHF
CDR3nt: TGTGCCAGCAGCTTAGACGAGAATTCACCCCTCCACTTT
d_gene: -
v_gene: TRBV11-3
abundance: -
j_gene: TRBJ1-6

CDR3aa: CASSAPGNYGYTF
CDR3nt: TGTGCCAGCAGTGCCCCGGGGAACTATGGCTACACCTTC
d_gene: -
v_gene: TRBV12-3/TRBV12-4
abundance: -
j_gene: TRBJ1-2

CDR3aa: CASSQSRTVGNTIYF
CDR3nt: TGTGCCAGCAGCCAATCGAGGACAGTAGGAAACACCATATATTTT
d_gene: -
v_gene: TRBV16
abundance: -
j_gene: TRBJ1-3

CDR3aa: CASSAGGYTEAFF
CDR3nt: TGCGCCAGCAGCGCGGGTGGTTACACTGAAGCTTTCTTT
d_gene: -
v_gene: TRBV5-1
abundance: few
j_gene: TRBJ1-1

CDR3aa: CASSKTNQETQYF
CDR3nt: TGTGCCAGCAGTAAAACTAACCAAGAGACCCAGTACTTC
d_gene: -
v_gene: TRBV28
abundance: -
j_gene: TRBJ2-5

CDR3aa: CASSLMTGRYGYTF
CDR3nt: TGTGCCAGCAGCCTCATGACAGGGAGGTATGGCTACACCTTC
d_gene: TRBD1
v_gene: TRBV7-9
abundance: few
j_gene: TRBJ1-2

CDR3aa: CSVRTGTYNEQFF
CDR3nt: TGCAGCGTGAGGACCGGGACCTACAATGAGCAGTTCTTC
d_gene: -
v_gene: TRBV29-1
abundance: -
j_gene: TRBJ2-1

CDR3aa: CSVETGTEAFF
CDR3nt: TGCAGCGTTGAAACAGGTACTGAAGCTTTCTTT
d_gene: -
v_gene: TRBV29-1
abundance: -
j_gene: TRBJ1-1

CDR3aa: CASSQGAGNNQPQHF
CDR3nt: TGTGCCAGCAGCCAAGGCGCAGGAAACAATCAGCCCCAGCATTTT
d_gene: -
v_gene: TRBV3-1/TRBV3-2
abundance: -
j_gene: TRBJ1-5

CDR3aa: CATSEGAGPPLYQETQYF
CDR3nt: TGTGCCACCAGTGAAGGGGCAGGGCCCCCTCTGTACCAAGAGACCCAGTACTTC
d_gene: -
v_gene: TRBV24-1
abundance: -
j_gene: TRBJ2-5

CDR3aa: CASSGRLLNYGYTF
CDR3nt: TGTGCCAGTAGTGGTAGACTGCTTAACTATGGCTACACCTTC
d_gene: -
v_gene: TRBV19
abundance: few
j_gene: TRBJ1-2

CDR3aa: CASSPGTSGALGTDTQYF
CDR3nt: TGTGCCAGCAGCCCTGGGACTAGCGGAGCCCTCGGGACAGATACGCAGTATTTT
d_gene: TRBD2
v_gene: TRBV5-4
abundance: -
j_gene: TRBJ2-3

CDR3aa: CASSSILEDTQYF
CDR3nt: TGTGCCAGCAGCTCTATACTTGAAGATACGCAGTATTTT
d_gene: -
v_gene: TRBV6-5
abundance: -
j_gene: TRBJ2-3

CDR3aa: CATSSPGDTDTQYF
CDR3nt: TGTGCCACCAGCAGTCCGGGAGACACAGATACGCAGTATTTT
d_gene: -
v_gene: TRBV15
abundance: -
j_gene: TRBJ2-3

CDR3aa: CASSLWTGGGYTF
CDR3nt: TGCGCCAGCAGCCTGTGGACAGGGGGTGGCTACACCTTC
d_gene: TRBD1
v_gene: TRBV5-1
abundance: -
j_gene: TRBJ1-2

CDR3aa: CASSLRPGGETQYF
CDR3nt: TGTGCCAGCAGCTTAAGGCCGGGAGGGGAGACCCAGTACTTC
d_gene: TRBD2
v_gene: TRBV7-3
abundance: few
j_gene: TRBJ2-5

CDR3aa: CSVEDPQSNYGYTF
CDR3nt: TGCAGCGTTGAAGATCCCCAGTCAAACTATGGCTACACCTTC
d_gene: -
v_gene: TRBV29-1
abundance: -
j_gene: TRBJ1-2

CDR3aa: CASSQDFYDRDGKLFF
CDR3nt: TGTGCCAGCAGCCAAGATTTCTATGACCGGGATGGAAAACTGTTTTTT
d_gene: -
v_gene: TRBV4-2
abundance: few
j_gene: TRBJ1-4

CDR3aa: CASSQEWTGGTSGNTIYF
CDR3nt: TGTGCCAGCAGCCAAGAGTGGACAGGGGGCACCTCTGGAAACACCATATATTTT
d_gene: TRBD1
v_gene: TRBV4-2
abundance: -
j_gene: TRBJ1-3